The 12 T cell receptor beta chains given below trace back to one sample, sequenced in a study of tumor and adjacent non-tumor tissue in lung cancer. The library came from three nested PCR rounds adapted from ARM-PCR protocols. MiXCR, applied by TCRdb to the multiplex PCR reads, yields one record per CDR3 protein. The table lists fewer than 120,000 distinct CDR3 sequences, roughly 84% of them singletons. No cell sorting was done before RNA was extracted from the tissue. The sequenced sample consisted of lung tumor tissue. Receptors originate from a man aged 70 or older with non-small cell lung cancer.

To note about this clonotype: One junction end does not reproduce the germline sequence, and a read error may be involved. The gene calls are TRBV9 and TRBJ2-5; 10 bases fit TRBD2. The CDR3 totals 18 residues. Germline V lookup: CDR1 SGDLS, CDR2 YYNGEE. The CDR3, as DNA: TGTGCCGGCAGCGTAGCGGCTAGCGGGAGTATTGGGCAAGAGACCCAGTACTTC. This encodes CAGSVAASGSIGQETQYF.

The chain employs TRBV5-1 and TRBJ2-3; D possibly corresponds to TRBD1 (6 bases). This CDR3 spans 15 amino acids. Trimming removed 5 bases at V and 2 bases at J, with 15 bases between. Germline-derived CDR1 and CDR2 are SGHRS and YFSETQ. CDR3 bases: TGCGCCAGCAGACAGTGGACAGCCAACACAGATACGCAGTATTTT. This sequence encodes CASRQWTANTDTQYF.

In its sample, this clonotype was seen once. J is TRBJ2-1 and V is TRBV15; D is uncertain. Per germline, CDR1 LNHNV and CDR2 YYDKDF (reference sequence). This CDR3 is 14 amino acids long. The germline V and J ends were trimmed by 3 bases and 9 bases, with 15 bases remaining between them. Here the CDR3 reads CATSRGNSLREQFF. The CDR3 region has the DNA TGTGCCACCAGCAGGGGTAACTCCCTGCGTGAGCAGTTCTTC. Full variable domain (missing parts from reference TRBV15 and TRBJ2-1): DAMVIQNPRYQVTQFGKPVTLSCSQTLNHNVMYWYQQKSSQAPKLLFHYYDKDFNNEADTPDNFQSRRPNTSFCFLDIRSPGLGDTAMYLCATSRGNSLREQFFGPGTRLTVL.

As to this clonotype: The junction shows a germline mismatch at one end, possibly a read error. The chain combines TRBV5-4 with TRBJ2-5, with D unclear. Per the germline V gene, CDR1 is SGHNT and CDR2 is YYREEE (reference sequence). This CDR3 has 14 amino acids. The CDR3 loop reads CVSSLVGVQETQYF. Here the CDR3 DNA reads TGTGTCAGCAGCTTGGTTGGTGTACAAGAGACGCAGTACTTC. Together with reference TRBV5-4 and TRBJ2-5, the CDR3 gives the full variable domain: ETGVTQSPTHLIKTRGQQVTLRCSSQSGHNTVSWYQQALGQGPQFIFQYYREEENGRGNFPPRFSGLQFPNYSSELNVNALELDDSALYLCVSSLVGVQETQYFGPGTRLLVL.

Comments on this clonotype: One end of the junction varies from germline; a read error may be responsible. The gene calls are TRBV12-3 or TRBV12-4 and TRBJ1-6; 12 bases match TRBD1. The CDR3 runs to 16 residues. The CDR3 here is CASTSGTGGYNPPLHF. The CDR3 region has the DNA TGTGCCAGCACCTCCGGGACAGGGGGCTATAACCCACCCCTTCACTTT.

Turning to this clonotype: A read error may account for a junction end that differs from germline. The chain joins TRBV11-2 to TRBJ1-4; perhaps TRBD1 as D (5 bases). CDR1 and CDR2 (germline): SGHAT, FQNNGV. The CDR3 sequence is 17 residues long. The CDR3 DNA sequence: TGTGACAGCAGCTTAGCCAGGGTGCGAGGAACTAATGAAAAACTGTTTTTT. Translating it yields CDSSLARVRGTNEKLFF.

This clonotype was counted a single time. The junction departs from germline at one end; a sequencing error may be responsible. The J gene is TRBJ2-7, the V gene TRBV6-1; D is possibly TRBD2 (6 bases). The germline V gene encodes CDR1 MNHNS and CDR2 SASEGT. The CDR3 loop spans 14 amino acids. Here the CDR3 DNA reads TGTGCCAGCAATGCGGGGATCTCCTCCTACAAGCAGTACTTC. It yields the protein CASNAGISSYKQYF.

A note on this clonotype: A read error may produce the germline difference seen at one junction end. The chain recombines TRBV11-2 with TRBJ1-4; tentatively, D is TRBD1 (6 bases). Per germline, CDR1 SGHAT and CDR2 FQNNGV. CDR3 size: 13 residues. The CDR3 protein is CANSLVRGGKLFF. CDR3 DNA: TGTGCCAACAGCTTAGTCAGAGGGGGAAAGCTGTTTTTT.

About this clonotype itself: The junction departs from the called germline gene at one end, perhaps through a read error. The chain combines TRBV11-3 with TRBJ2-1; 7 bases are shared with TRBD2. The germline CDR1 and CDR2 sequences are SGHNT and YENEEA. This CDR3 has 16 residues. The CDR3 loop reads CASSLDSTRGGGEQFF. The CDR3 DNA is TGTGCCAGCAGTTTAGATTCCACGAGGGGCGGGGGTGAGCAGTTCTTC.

Note on this clonotype: This is likely a read error, given that the CDR3 carries no conserved phenylalanine or tryptophan at its end. This chain joins TRBV11-2 and TRBJ2-1; TRBD2 is a possible D gene (6 bases). This CDR3 comprises 18 residues. Germline loops: CDR1 SGHAT, CDR2 FQNNGV. The CDR3 nucleotides read TGTGCCAACAGTTTACATGTGCGGGACTGGGCCTCCTGCAATGAGCAGTTCTCC. Protein: CANSLHVRDWASCNEQFS.

Comment on this clonotype: This may be a read error: a much more frequent sequence differs by one nucleotide. The CDR3 sequence is CASRDYNEQFF. The CDR3 coding sequence is TGTGCCAGCAGGGACTACAATGAGCAGTTCTTC. J is TRBJ2-1 and V is TRBV12-3 or TRBV12-4; D gene unclear. This CDR3 is 11 amino acids long. With 6 bases removed from V and 3 bases from J, the gap between germline ends came to 3 bases.

The chain carries TRBV20-1 and TRBJ2-3; the D call may be TRBD1 or TRBD2 (5 bases each). V shed 5 bases and J shed 2 bases, with 17 bases lying between them. Germline-derived CDR1 and CDR2 are DFQATT and SNEGSKA (reference sequence). The CDR3 spans 15 residues. DNA for the CDR3: TGCAGTGCTCGCGCCGGGACCCCCTTCACAGATACGCAGTATTTT. Translated, it gives CSARAGTPFTDTQYF.